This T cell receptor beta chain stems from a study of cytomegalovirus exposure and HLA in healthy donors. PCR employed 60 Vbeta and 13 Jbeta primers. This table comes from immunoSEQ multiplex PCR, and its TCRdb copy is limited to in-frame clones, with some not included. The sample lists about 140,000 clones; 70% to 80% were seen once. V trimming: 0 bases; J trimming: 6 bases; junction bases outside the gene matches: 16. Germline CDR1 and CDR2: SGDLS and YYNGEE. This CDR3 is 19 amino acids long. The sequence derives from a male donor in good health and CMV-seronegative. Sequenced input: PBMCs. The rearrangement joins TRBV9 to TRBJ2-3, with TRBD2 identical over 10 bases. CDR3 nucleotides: TGTGCCAGCAGCGTAGGACGGGTAGCGGGGGGACGATGGGCCGATACGCAGTATTTT. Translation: CASSVGRVAGGRWADTQYF.